This note documents a single T cell receptor beta chain sequence. Authors' processing steps: Estimates of nucleated cell counts were drawn from the amplification of reference gene primers. The assay was immunoSEQ multiplex PCR, and TCRdb's table has in-frame clones only and misses some. That table supplies the V and J calls and clone size; D and trimming were determined from the DNA. The sample lists some 250,000 clones, 75% to 90% occurring once. Trimming shortened V by 2 bases and J by 2 bases, and 9 bases separated the two germline ends. CDR1 and CDR2 from the germline V gene are SNHLY and FYNNEI. The CDR3 sequence is 15 residues long. Ages ranged from about 18 to 89 years, with residence in 24 US areas. Which cohort a participant joined came from the clinical history participants gave. The data belong to a study of blood T cell repertoires in COVID-19. Study at large: PBMCs, B-cell-depleted T cells, or T cells provided the cDNA or gDNA that made up the material.

The sequenced sample was PBMCs or T cells enriched from blood (not recorded which). This receptor was identified in a woman aged 40 to 55 with acute COVID-19. V is TRBV2 and J is TRBJ2-2, with TRBD1 as a possible D gene (5 bases). The CDR3 coding sequence is TGTGCCAGCAGTGAACAGGGATTTAACACCGGGGAGCTGTTTTTT. Translating gives CASSEQGFNTGELFF.